This T cell receptor (beta chain) came from a study of cytomegalovirus exposure and HLA in healthy donors. PCR involved 60 Vbeta and 13 Jbeta primers. Some clones are missing from TCRdb's copy, which holds only in-frame ones; the method was immunoSEQ multiplex PCR. The sample consists of 120,000 to 150,000 clones, more than 70% of them appearing once. The sequenced sample was PBMCs. This clonotype was sampled from a woman in her 40s in good health and CMV-seronegative.

DNA for the CDR3: TGTGCCAGCAGCTTAGAAAATTCGGGAAACACCATATATTTT. Protein sequence: CASSLENSGNTIYF. J is TRBJ1-3 and V is TRBV7-9; unclear D gene. V lost 1 base and J lost 4, with 8 bases in between. CDR1 and CDR2 from the germline V gene are SEHNR and FQNEAQ (reference sequence). This CDR3 comprises 14 residues.